This TCR beta chain appears in the sequencing data of a study of T cell repertoires in cytomegalovirus infection. About the study: CMV epitopes, recently identified HLA-C-restricted and well-studied HLA-B-restricted, were used.

As regards this clonotype: Antigen: not known.

The CDR3 length is 17 residues. Trimming stripped 3 bases from V and 1 base from J, with 16 bases between. Germline CDR1 and CDR2: KGHSH and LQKENI. One entry per CDR3 protein results from TCRdb running MiXCR on the reads. The sample carries some 500,000 distinct CDR3 sequences, about 39% recorded once. General study results and limits: The cumulative frequency of public TCR beta families identified carriers of CMV plus the relevant HLA. CMV-specific HLA-C-restricted TCR beta clonotypes dominated the ex vivo response.

This sample comprised cultured PBMCs, obtained from culture after CMV antigen stimulation. The chain is built from TRBV18 and TRBJ1-5; no clear D gene. The TCR originated in a human donor in good health (CMV status not recorded). Some clones in this sample may be carry-over from other donors' samples. CDR3 amino acids: CASSPRTALGSNQPQHF. The CDR3 region has the DNA TGTGCCAGCTCACCGAGGACCGCCTTGGGAAGCAATCAGCCCCAGCATTTT.